This is a list of T cell receptor beta chains from one sample in a study of human T cells and chemical hapten exposure. TCRdb passed the RACE reads through MiXCR, listing each CDR3 protein once. The table includes 45,000 or so distinct CDR3 sequences, 4% to 4.5% detected once. The sequenced sample was whole blood. The receptors here all came from a human donor in good health. Some clones in this sample may be carry-over from other donors' samples. The CDR3 runs from the conserved cysteine through the conserved F or W. D genes are given only for firm matches. Rows give clone size only sometimes, using once, few, many, or a class for an expanded clone.

v_gene: TRBV20-1
j_gene: TRBJ2-7
abundance: few
d_gene: .
CDR3aa: CSAEQGSNEQYF
CDR3nt: TGCAGTGCCGAACAGGGCAGCAACGAGCAGTACTTC

v_gene: TRBV2
j_gene: TRBJ1-2
abundance: many
d_gene: .
CDR3aa: CASSPREDYGYTF
CDR3nt: TGTGCCAGCAGTCCCAGGGAGGACTATGGCTACACCTTC

v_gene: TRBV29-1
j_gene: TRBJ1-1
abundance: .
d_gene: .
CDR3aa: CTLSRGATEAFF
CDR3nt: TGCACCCTATCGAGGGGAGCCACTGAAGCTTTCTTT

v_gene: TRBV4-1
j_gene: TRBJ1-2
abundance: once
d_gene: TRBD1
CDR3aa: CASSDGPRTGGNYSYTF
CDR3nt: TGCGCCAGCAGCGACGGGCCTCGGACAGGGGGTAACTATAGCTACACCTTC

v_gene: TRBV28
j_gene: TRBJ2-7
abundance: many
d_gene: .
CDR3aa: CASSFGTGPSEQYF
CDR3nt: TGTGCCAGCAGTTTCGGGACTGGTCCCTCCGAGCAGTACTTC

v_gene: TRBV6-5
j_gene: TRBJ2-3
abundance: .
d_gene: .
CDR3aa: CASSPKILGFSADTQYF
CDR3nt: TGTGCCAGCAGTCCTAAAATACTAGGATTTTCGGCAGATACGCAGTATTTT

v_gene: TRBV6-5
j_gene: TRBJ2-2
abundance: many
d_gene: .
CDR3aa: CASSYHRQWAGELFF
CDR3nt: TGTGCCAGCAGTTACCACCGACAGTGGGCCGGGGAGCTGTTTTTT

v_gene: TRBV7-2
j_gene: TRBJ1-1
abundance: many
d_gene: .
CDR3aa: CASSIRGTEAFF
CDR3nt: TGTGCCAGCAGCATAAGGGGGACTGAAGCTTTCTTT

v_gene: TRBV14
j_gene: TRBJ2-1
abundance: few
d_gene: .
CDR3aa: CASSRGRGDSKEFF
CDR3nt: TGTGCCAGCAGCAGAGGCAGGGGCGATTCCAAGGAGTTCTTC

v_gene: TRBV7-9
j_gene: TRBJ2-7
abundance: few
d_gene: TRBD1
CDR3aa: CASSSQGDISSSYEQYF
CDR3nt: TGTGCCAGCAGCTCCCAGGGGGACATTTCAAGCTCCTACGAGCAGTACTTC

v_gene: TRBV5-1
j_gene: TRBJ2-5
abundance: few
d_gene: .
CDR3aa: CASSFQSQETQYF
CDR3nt: TGCGCCAGCAGCTTTCAGTCCCAAGAGACCCAGTACTTC

v_gene: TRBV10-2
j_gene: TRBJ1-1
abundance: .
d_gene: .
CDR3aa: CASSDTEAFF
CDR3nt: TGCGCCAGCAGTGACACTGAAGCTTTCTTT

v_gene: TRBV27
j_gene: TRBJ2-7
abundance: many
d_gene: TRBD2
CDR3aa: CASSFVAGPGEQYF
CDR3nt: TGTGCCAGCAGTTTCGTAGCGGGACCGGGGGAGCAGTACTTC

v_gene: TRBV6-5
j_gene: TRBJ2-1
abundance: many
d_gene: .
CDR3aa: CASSYGRVYNEQFF
CDR3nt: TGTGCCAGCAGTTACGGCCGGGTCTACAATGAGCAGTTCTTC

v_gene: TRBV10-3
j_gene: TRBJ2-3
abundance: many
d_gene: .
CDR3aa: CAISLDSAGDTQYF
CDR3nt: TGTGCCATCAGCTTGGACAGCGCGGGAGATACGCAGTATTTT

v_gene: TRBV6-6
j_gene: TRBJ1-1
abundance: few
d_gene: TRBD1
CDR3aa: CASAWGGQGDTEAFF
CDR3nt: TGTGCCAGCGCCTGGGGAGGGCAGGGGGACACTGAAGCTTTCTTT

v_gene: TRBV12-3/TRBV12-4
j_gene: TRBJ2-1
abundance: many
d_gene: .
CDR3aa: CASSYANEQFF
CDR3nt: TGTGCCAGCAGTTATGCCAATGAGCAGTTCTTC

v_gene: TRBV30
j_gene: TRBJ2-3
abundance: few
d_gene: .
CDR3aa: CAWGPRLDTQYF
CDR3nt: TGTGCCTGGGGCCCTCGCTTGGATACGCAGTATTTT

v_gene: TRBV20-1
j_gene: TRBJ2-6
abundance: few
d_gene: TRBD2
CDR3aa: CSARDPLAGANIGANVLTF
CDR3nt: TGCAGTGCTAGAGATCCCCTAGCGGGAGCTAACATTGGGGCCAACGTCCTGACTTTC

v_gene: TRBV18
j_gene: TRBJ1-2
abundance: many
d_gene: .
CDR3aa: CASSPLNRVDYGYTF
CDR3nt: TGTGCCAGCTCACCGCTCAACAGGGTGGACTATGGCTACACCTTC

v_gene: TRBV7-6
j_gene: TRBJ2-3
abundance: .
d_gene: .
CDR3aa: CASSSIPGGHTQYF
CDR3nt: TGTGCCAGCAGCTCCATCCCGGGGGGCCATACGCAGTATTTT

v_gene: TRBV4-2
j_gene: TRBJ2-4
abundance: many
d_gene: .
CDR3aa: CASSRIQGWDENIQYF
CDR3nt: TGTGCCAGCAGCCGGATACAGGGCTGGGATGAAAACATTCAGTACTTC

v_gene: TRBV5-1
j_gene: TRBJ2-2
abundance: many
d_gene: .
CDR3aa: CASSLGSLSINTGELFF
CDR3nt: TGCGCCAGCAGCTTGGGTTCCCTTAGTATTAACACCGGGGAGCTGTTTTTT

v_gene: TRBV10-2
j_gene: TRBJ2-7
abundance: many
d_gene: TRBD2
CDR3aa: CASMSQREIIYEQYF
CDR3nt: TGCGCCAGCATGAGTCAGCGGGAGATTATCTACGAGCAGTACTTC

v_gene: TRBV29-1
j_gene: TRBJ2-3
abundance: many
d_gene: TRBD2
CDR3aa: CSAPGGTSGSQDTQYF
CDR3nt: TGCAGCGCTCCAGGTGGGACTAGCGGGAGTCAAGATACGCAGTATTTT

v_gene: TRBV29-1
j_gene: TRBJ2-5
abundance: many
d_gene: .
CDR3aa: CSVGGRGYQETQYF
CDR3nt: TGCAGCGTCGGGGGCAGGGGGTACCAAGAGACCCAGTACTTC

v_gene: TRBV12-3/TRBV12-4
j_gene: TRBJ1-5
abundance: many
d_gene: .
CDR3aa: CASSYSAQPQHF
CDR3nt: TGTGCCAGCAGCTACAGTGCTCAGCCCCAGCATTTT

v_gene: TRBV7-2
j_gene: TRBJ1-1
abundance: many
d_gene: .
CDR3aa: CASRLSGRNTEAFF
CDR3nt: TGTGCCAGCAGATTGAGTGGCAGGAACACTGAAGCTTTCTTT

v_gene: TRBV29-1
j_gene: TRBJ2-1
abundance: few
d_gene: .
CDR3aa: CSVPRAGLRNEQFF
CDR3nt: TGCAGCGTCCCCCGGGCGGGACTGCGCAATGAGCAGTTCTTC

v_gene: TRBV29-1
j_gene: TRBJ2-7
abundance: many
d_gene: TRBD2
CDR3aa: CSVKPQTSNHEQYF
CDR3nt: TGCAGCGTAAAACCTCAGACTAGCAACCACGAGCAGTACTTC

v_gene: TRBV29-1
j_gene: TRBJ2-5
abundance: many
d_gene: .
CDR3aa: CSVVIPPETQYF
CDR3nt: TGCAGCGTTGTAATTCCCCCGGAGACCCAGTACTTC

v_gene: TRBV6-1
j_gene: TRBJ2-7
abundance: few
d_gene: .
CDR3aa: CASRNTYEQYF
CDR3nt: TGTGCCAGCAGAAACACCTACGAGCAGTACTTC

v_gene: TRBV20-1
j_gene: TRBJ2-1
abundance: many
d_gene: TRBD2
CDR3aa: CSAYPSGRAGEQFF
CDR3nt: TGCAGTGCATACCCTAGCGGGAGGGCCGGTGAGCAGTTCTTC

v_gene: TRBV24-1
j_gene: TRBJ2-2
abundance: many
d_gene: TRBD2
CDR3aa: CATGRAGGSNTGELFF
CDR3nt: TGTGCCACCGGGCGAGCGGGAGGGTCGAACACCGGGGAGCTGTTTTTT

v_gene: TRBV6-5
j_gene: TRBJ2-3
abundance: many
d_gene: TRBD2
CDR3aa: CASSYGGRITDTQYF
CDR3nt: TGTGCCAGCAGTTACGGCGGGAGGATAACAGATACGCAGTATTTT

v_gene: TRBV6-5
j_gene: TRBJ2-2
abundance: many
d_gene: .
CDR3aa: CASLGGANTGELFF
CDR3nt: TGTGCCAGCCTCGGGGGAGCGAACACCGGGGAGCTGTTTTTT

v_gene: TRBV12-3/TRBV12-4
j_gene: TRBJ2-6
abundance: few
d_gene: .
CDR3aa: CASSLGSRSSGANVLTF
CDR3nt: TGTGCCAGCAGTTTAGGGTCACGGAGCTCTGGGGCCAACGTCCTGACTTTC

v_gene: TRBV28
j_gene: TRBJ2-7
abundance: many
d_gene: TRBD1
CDR3aa: CASSLYRGEDEQYF
CDR3nt: TGTGCCAGCAGTTTATACAGGGGGGAGGACGAGCAGTACTTC

v_gene: TRBV27
j_gene: TRBJ2-5
abundance: few
d_gene: .
CDR3aa: CASPENPPSEQETQYF
CDR3nt: TGTGCCAGCCCGGAAAACCCCCCTAGCGAGCAAGAGACCCAGTACTTC

v_gene: TRBV6-5
j_gene: TRBJ2-7
abundance: .
d_gene: TRBD2
CDR3aa: CASRRTSGTYEQYF
CDR3nt: TGTGCCAGCAGGAGGACTAGCGGAACCTACGAGCAGTACTTC

v_gene: TRBV28
j_gene: TRBJ2-7
abundance: many
d_gene: .
CDR3aa: CASSPRTVSSYEQYF
CDR3nt: TGTGCCAGCAGTCCACGGACAGTGAGCTCCTACGAGCAGTACTTC

v_gene: TRBV27
j_gene: TRBJ1-5
abundance: many
d_gene: .
CDR3aa: CASSLFYLQPQHF
CDR3nt: TGTGCCAGCAGTTTATTTTATCTCCAGCCCCAGCATTTT

v_gene: TRBV5-1
j_gene: TRBJ2-7
abundance: many
d_gene: .
CDR3aa: CASSYGTNTYEQYF
CDR3nt: TGCGCCAGCAGCTACGGGACGAACACCTACGAGCAGTACTTC

v_gene: TRBV12-3/TRBV12-4
j_gene: TRBJ1-3
abundance: few
d_gene: .
CDR3aa: CASRGVRGAWNTIYF
CDR3nt: TGTGCCAGCAGAGGGGTCAGGGGTGCGTGGAACACCATATATTTT

v_gene: TRBV7-2
j_gene: TRBJ2-3
abundance: many
d_gene: .
CDR3aa: CASSLSRFTDTQYF
CDR3nt: TGTGCCAGCAGCTTAAGTCGCTTCACAGATACGCAGTATTTT

v_gene: TRBV9
j_gene: TRBJ2-7
abundance: many
d_gene: .
CDR3aa: CASSPTDRYEQYF
CDR3nt: TGTGCCAGCAGCCCTACCGACAGATACGAGCAGTACTTC

v_gene: TRBV29-1
j_gene: TRBJ2-6
abundance: many
d_gene: TRBD1
CDR3aa: CSVVGQGSTGANVLTF
CDR3nt: TGCAGCGTTGTGGGACAGGGGTCCACTGGGGCCAACGTCCTGACTTTC

v_gene: TRBV28
j_gene: TRBJ2-7
abundance: .
d_gene: .
CDR3aa: CASKVPAIHEQYF
CDR3nt: TGTGCCAGCAAGGTGCCAGCCATCCACGAGCAGTACTTC

v_gene: TRBV6-5
j_gene: TRBJ2-1
abundance: many
d_gene: TRBD2
CDR3aa: CASSPSLAGGSNEQFF
CDR3nt: TGTGCCAGCAGCCCCTCACTAGCGGGAGGAAGTAATGAGCAGTTCTTC

v_gene: TRBV10-2
j_gene: TRBJ2-7
abundance: many
d_gene: TRBD1
CDR3aa: CATTGTGAPQYF
CDR3nt: TGCGCCACCACCGGGACAGGGGCCCCGCAGTACTTC

v_gene: TRBV2
j_gene: TRBJ1-6
abundance: .
d_gene: .
CDR3aa: CASRGDFNSPLHF
CDR3nt: TGTGCCAGCAGGGGGGATTTTAATTCACCCCTCCACTTT

v_gene: TRBV19
j_gene: TRBJ2-1
abundance: .
d_gene: TRBD2
CDR3aa: CASSSGTSGSGDEQFF
CDR3nt: TGTGCCAGTAGTTCTGGGACTAGCGGGAGCGGCGATGAGCAGTTCTTC

v_gene: TRBV7-9
j_gene: TRBJ2-1
abundance: many
d_gene: .
CDR3aa: CASSQGAGGPDEQFF
CDR3nt: TGTGCCAGCAGCCAAGGCGCAGGAGGCCCCGATGAGCAGTTCTTC

v_gene: TRBV28
j_gene: TRBJ2-7
abundance: many
d_gene: .
CDR3aa: CASSLVYEQYF
CDR3nt: TGTGCCAGCAGTCTTGTCTACGAGCAGTACTTC

v_gene: TRBV5-1
j_gene: TRBJ1-1
abundance: few
d_gene: TRBD1
CDR3aa: CASNLNPGQVDEAFF
CDR3nt: TGCGCCAGCAACCTTAACCCGGGACAGGTGGATGAAGCTTTCTTT